The source of this T cell receptor beta chain is a study of tumor-infiltrating lymphocytes in localized non-small cell lung cancer. Sequencing was performed with immunoSEQ multiplex PCR; in TCRdb, only in-frame clones are kept and a portion is missing. The sample contains around 23,000 clones, 73% of which appear only once. Trimming took off 7 bases at V and 0 bases at J, with 6 bases between the two ends. Per germline, CDR1 MNHEY and CDR2 SVGAGI. The CDR3 has 12 residues. The source of this sequence is a human donor with non-small cell lung cancer. Sequencing was carried out using lung tumor tissue. The chain is built from TRBV6-5 and TRBJ1-1; no clear D gene. The CDR3 here is CASTGLNTEAFF. As DNA, the CDR3 is TGTGCCAGCACAGGTCTGAACACTGAAGCTTTCTTT.